Shown below are 12 T cell receptor beta chains from a single sample sequenced in a study of T-cell memory formation after mild COVID-19. TCRdb processed the 5' RACE reads anew with MiXCR; each CDR3 protein has one entry. The data show about 470,000 distinct CDR3 sequences, about 18% seen once. Sequencing was carried out using PBMCs or a T cell subset sorted from them (not recorded which). These receptors were obtained from an adult woman who had mild COVID-19 (a few samples of this study predate the infection). Cell type and time point are not known.

This clonotype was found a few times. The chain joins TRBV24-1 to TRBJ2-1, with D perhaps being TRBD1 or TRBD2 (5 bases each). V was shortened by 9 bases and J by 7 bases, with 12 bases between the two germline ends. Germline V lookup: CDR1 KGHDR, CDR2 SFDVKD. This CDR3 is built from 12 residues. Here the CDR3 reads CATLGDLNEQFF. CDR3 nucleotide sequence: TGTGCCACCCTTGGGGACCTGAATGAGCAGTTCTTC.

Ten or more counts support this clonotype. This chain joins TRBV5-6 and TRBJ2-7; TRBD1 aligns across 7 bases. V shed 2 bases and J 6 bases; nucleotides not matched to a gene: 11. The CDR3 sequence is 15 residues long. CDR1 SGHDT and CDR2 YYEEEE come from the germline V gene. The CDR3 here is CASSFLDRVSGEQYF. The CDR3 bases are TGTGCCAGCAGCTTCCTCGACAGGGTGTCGGGCGAGCAGTACTTC.

This clonotype was found a few times. The rearrangement links TRBV10-3 to TRBJ2-3; tentative D call: TRBD2 (5 bases). The V end lost 6 bases, the J end lost 1 base, and 17 bases lay between the germline ends. The length of the CDR3 is 16 residues. Per germline, CDR1 ENHRY and CDR2 SYGVKD. CDR3 sequence reads: CAIRDLAGVGTDTQYF. The CDR3 bases are TGTGCCATCAGAGACCTGGCCGGGGTCGGCACAGATACGCAGTATTTT.

The chain uses TRBV11-2 and TRBJ1-6, with 7 nucleotides matching TRBD1. The CDR3 runs to 16 residues. Germline assignment: CDR1 SGHAT and CDR2 FQNNGV. J gave up 6 bases and V 4 bases, and 9 bases lay outside the gene matches. The CDR3 DNA reads TGTGCCAGCAGCTCCCCGACAGGGACCGGTAATTCACCCCTCCACTTT. This codes for CASSSPTGTGNSPLHF.

V and J are TRBV24-1 and TRBJ2-1; D unresolved. V was clipped by 1 base and J by 4 bases, with 10 bases between them. This CDR3 contains 15 residues. In germline, CDR1 is KGHDR, CDR2 SFDVKD. The CDR3 DNA sequence: TGTGCCACCAGTGATTTACGCGAGGATTACAATGAGCAGTTCTTC. It is translated as CATSDLREDYNEQFF.

The table lists this clonotype with a few counts. V and J are TRBV4-2 and TRBJ2-7, with TRBD2 matching over 11 bases. The V segment lost 1 base and the J segment 2 bases; nucleotides outside the gene matches: 4. CDR1 is LGHNA and CDR2 is YNFKEQ in the germline V gene. CDR3 size: 16 residues. CDR3 in amino acids: CASSQVTSGSPYEQYF. The CDR3 DNA reads TGTGCCAGCAGCCAAGTCACTAGCGGGAGTCCCTACGAGCAGTACTTC.

This clonotype was detected many times. This chain links TRBV3-1 with TRBJ2-3; possibly TRBD2 for D (5 bases). CDR3 length: 14 amino acids. Germline loops: CDR1 LGHDT, CDR2 YNNKEL (reference sequence). Trimming pared 4 bases from V and 2 bases from J, leaving 10 bases between. The CDR3 here is CASSLVGDTDTQYF. The CDR3 DNA reads TGTGCCAGCAGCCTGGTGGGAGACACAGATACGCAGTATTTT.

The chain is built from TRBV11-3 and TRBJ2-5; the match to TRBD2 covers 9 bases. CDR3 size: 16 residues. The V gene's germline CDR1 is SGHNT and CDR2 YENEEA. With V trimmed by 5 bases and J by 1 base, 8 bases remained unmatched. CDR3 in DNA: TGTGCCAGCAGCGAAGGGACTAGCTCCTTCCAAGAGACCCAGTACTTC. This gives the protein CASSEGTSSFQETQYF.

This clonotype occurred a few times. This rearrangement joins TRBV6-5 to TRBJ2-5; 8 bases agree with TRBD1. The CDR3 covers 12 residues. Germline values: CDR1 MNHEY, CDR2 SVGAGI. Unmatched junction bases numbered 2, after V lost 6 bases and J lost 5 bases. In nucleotides, the CDR3 is TGTGCCAGCAGAACAGGGGGGGAGACCCAGTACTTC. Translation gives CASRTGGETQYF.

The V call is TRBV2, the J call TRBJ2-1, with 10 bases identical to TRBD1. Germline values: CDR1 SNHLY, CDR2 FYNNEI. CDR3 length equals 16 residues. Unmatched junction bases numbered 8, after V lost 6 bases and J lost 3 bases. This chain's CDR3 is CASRETGGGGYNEQFF. CDR3 in DNA: TGTGCCAGCAGAGAGACAGGGGGCGGTGGCTACAATGAGCAGTTCTTC.

This clonotype was detected ten times or more. This chain connects TRBV7-6 to TRBJ2-2; TRBD2 might be the D (6 bases). CDR1 is SGHVS and CDR2 is FNYEAQ in the germline V gene. Trimming stripped 5 bases from V and 2 bases from J, with 12 bases between. The CDR3 is 15 residues long. Written as DNA, the CDR3 is TGTGCCAGCAGCCCGGGACTGACAAACACCGGGGAGCTGTTTTTT. Translating it yields CASSPGLTNTGELFF.

The chain recombines TRBV5-1 with TRBJ2-1; D may match TRBD1 or TRBD2 (6 bases each). Germline lookup yields CDR1 SGHRS and CDR2 YFSETQ. Trimming removed 4 bases at V and 7 bases at J, with 12 bases between. The CDR3 spans 13 residues. CDR3 bases: TGCGCCAGCAGCCCGGGGGCGGGTAATGAGCAGTTCTTC. Translation: CASSPGAGNEQFF.